Ten or more counts support the clone carrying this TCR beta chain. What it recognizes is unknown. These data come from a study of human T cells and chemical hapten exposure. This CDR3 is 13 amino acids long. Germline assignment: CDR1 SEHNR and CDR2 FQNEAQ (reference sequence). Deletions cut 4 bases from V and 3 bases from J, with 10 bases between. Stated time point: patch test 3, about 24 weeks after DPC sensitization. Treatment defined: therapeutic diphenylcyclopropenone sensitization with weekly scalp DPC. Total RNA extraction was carried out from unfractionated whole blood. Participating donors were patients with alopecia, aged 18 to 70 years, considered appropriate candidates for DPC. TCRdb reprocessed the RACE reads with MiXCR, giving one entry per CDR3 protein. Of about 39,000 distinct CDR3 sequences listed, about 13% are singletons. Study-level results: In comparison with controls, expanded TCRs gave rise to a significantly larger number of large CDR3 similarity clusters.

The sequence derives from a woman aged 40 to 50 with alopecia areata. Some clones in this sample may be carry-over from other donors' samples. The sequences come from whole blood, collected in connection with sensitization to the hapten diphenylcyclopropenone (DPC). This chain uses TRBV7-9 with TRBJ2-7; perhaps TRBD1 as D (6 bases). The CDR3 DNA sequence: TGTGCCAGCAGCTCGGACAGTCACTACGAGCAGTACTTC. This codes for CASSSDSHYEQYF. Using reference TRBV7-9 and TRBJ2-7 for the parts outside the CDR3, the full variable domain is DTGVSQNPRHKITKRGQNVTFRCDPISEHNRLYWYRQTLGQGPEFLTYFQNEAQLEKSRLLSDRFSAERPKGSFSTLEIQRTEQGDSAMYLCASSSDSHYEQYFGPGTRLTVT.